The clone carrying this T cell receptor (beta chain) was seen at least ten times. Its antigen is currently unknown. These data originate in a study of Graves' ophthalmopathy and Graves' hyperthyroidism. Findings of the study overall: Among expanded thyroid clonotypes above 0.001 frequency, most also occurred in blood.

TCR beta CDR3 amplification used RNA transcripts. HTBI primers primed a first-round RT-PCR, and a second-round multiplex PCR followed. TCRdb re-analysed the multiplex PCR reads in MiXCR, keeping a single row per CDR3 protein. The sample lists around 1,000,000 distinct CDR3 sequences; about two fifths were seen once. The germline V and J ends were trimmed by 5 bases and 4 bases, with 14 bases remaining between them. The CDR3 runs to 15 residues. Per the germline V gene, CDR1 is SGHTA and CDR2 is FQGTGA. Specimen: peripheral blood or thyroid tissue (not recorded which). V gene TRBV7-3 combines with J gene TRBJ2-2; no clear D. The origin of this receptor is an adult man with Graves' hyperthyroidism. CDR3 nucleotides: TGTGCCAGCAGCGCACTTAACTTTGGCACCGGGGAGCTGTTTTTT. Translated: CASSALNFGTGELFF.